This T cell receptor (beta chain) was recorded in a study of shared clonotypes between healthy human individuals (dated by TCRdb to the early 2020s). Background for the entire study: Three men and a couple of women, aged 18 to 49 years, made up the cohort. For each donor, three plates each were used for CD4 naive and CD4 memory, two plates were used for CD8 naive, and one plate was used for CD8 memory. To estimate repertoire size and how much clonotypes are shared between individuals, the study performed deep sequencing of blood TCR repertoires from five healthy adults. Libraries were prepared and TCR repertoires were sequenced by different laboratories using diverse techniques, in order to increase sequencing depth and limit assay-specific biases. Each donor's leukapheresis produced roughly between roughly 0.85 and 9 billion PBMCs. General study outcomes and caveats: The small number of donors limited the genetic and exposure-history diversity represented. Compared with non-shared clonotypes, the clonotypes found in all four sorted-subset donors had higher generation probabilities. Naive subsets generally had larger estimated clonotype richness than memory subsets did. Based on pairwise subsampling, the degree of clonotype sharing among donors was expected to be affected by sequencing depth. Sampling was restricted to blood, and TCR repertoires in tissues likely differ from the TCR repertoires found in blood. Sharing across several donors was observed for about 5% of naive CD4, less than 4% of naive CD8, 2.3% of memory CD4, and about 0.4% of memory CD8 clonotypes. Incomplete sequencing was indicated by rarefaction of sorted-subset datasets, despite the large sequencing depth.

The germline V gene specifies SGDLS as CDR1 and YYNGEE as CDR2. Compared with germline, V lacks 4 bases and J lacks 4 bases; bases without a gene match: 7. There are 14 amino acids in the CDR3, from cysteine to phenylalanine inclusive. The read is trimmed to its CDR3 DNA, 42 bases read in frame from base 1. Healthy HIV-negative adults with no recently reported acute infections or vaccinations were included as donors. All donors were Caucasian adults living in Nashville, Tennessee, USA. CD4+ T cells were enriched through magnetic negative selection, after which naive cells were positively selected on CD45RA and the remaining negative fraction served as the memory subset. Blood was obtained by leukapheresis, after which PBMCs were separated by Ficoll-Histopaque density gradient centrifugation and cryopreserved in liquid nitrogen vapor phase. Analytical flow cytometry was used to check the purity and quantity of each magnetically sorted T cell population. From each sorted fraction, genomic DNA was isolated and quantified by UV absorbance on a Nanodrop 2000c.

For this clone: There is no known antigen for this receptor. No base-level quality is on record; no much larger clone is a single base apart.

Using the deep immunoSEQ assay, TCR CDR3 regions were amplified from genomic DNA by multiplex PCR. Extracted genomic DNA from each cell subset was spread evenly across all wells of several immunoSEQ 96-well plates, with each plate serving as a replicate. Each replicate PCR for sorted subsets received roughly 0.2 ug genomic DNA, equal to 28,000 or so T cell genomes. Purified libraries were measured with a Qubit 3.0 fluorometer, size-checked on a Bioanalyzer 2100, and measured again with the KAPA Library Quantification kit. Each immunoSEQ 96-well plate was sequenced on its own single-read 150-cycle Illumina NextSeq 550 flow cell. On the authors' methods: Because the immunoSEQ output held only junctional sequences and lacked quality scores, the filtering could not match the filtering applied to full-length reads. To assign V/J genes and CDR3, sequences were annotated against IMGT germline references using PyIR, a Python wrapper for IgBLAST v1.9. Reads with weak V/J assignments (E-value above 1e-6), missing CDR3, stop codons, out-of-frame junctions, or ambiguous translated residues were removed. A V3J clonotype was defined by an identical inferred V gene, J gene, and CDR3 amino acid sequence. To compute the percentage overlap between repertoires, the number of shared unique clonotypes was divided by the size of the smaller repertoire. Repertoire richness was assessed with RTK rarefaction, the Chao1 estimator, and Recon v2.1 estimates of unobserved clonotypes. For all TCRbeta clonotypes obtained by the gDNA method from a few donors, generation probabilities were computed with OLGA. This immuneACCESS table, as held by TCRdb, lists in-frame sequences with V and J called but not all clones. Of the missing ones, under half trace to an unresolved V gene in checked studies; the others have no known cause. V and J calls and clone size follow that table, whereas D and trimming were derived from the DNA. The sample records fewer than 1.4 million clones, around three quarters of which are singletons. The ten top clones hold 0.6% to 0.75% of the sample.

This TCR came from a man aged 18 to 30 in good health. Some clones in this sample may be carry-over from other donors' samples. Material: memory CD4+ T cells from PBMCs. Sample cell subset or site, as interpreted from the label and publication: CD45RA-negative fraction. The rearranged segments are TRBV9 and TRBJ1-2; 7 nucleotides in the junction match TRBD1. The DNA reads TGTGCCAGCAGCTCTACAGGGGATGGCTATGGCTACACCTTC. It is translated as CASSSTGDGYGYTF.